The present entry profiles one TCR beta chain with its context. This CDR3 spans 9 amino acids. The V and J ends lost 10 bases and 6 bases respectively, with 3 bases between them. The data are from a study of blood T cell repertoires in COVID-19. The assay was immunoSEQ multiplex PCR, and TCRdb's table has in-frame clones only and misses some. Of 250,000 to 300,000 clones detected, more than 75% appear once; the ten largest clones hold around a sixth. V is TRBV23-1 and J is TRBJ1-4, with D uncertain. TRBV23-1 is an ORF; its function is uncertain. The TCR was taken from a man between 18 and 35 years old who had recovered from COVID-19. The sample was PBMCs or T cells enriched from blood (not recorded which). The CDR3 protein is CATYEKLFF. The CDR3 DNA follows: TGCGCCACCTATGAAAAACTGTTTTTT.